This T cell receptor beta chain is drawn from a study of cytomegalovirus exposure and HLA in healthy donors. The study ran its PCR with 60 Vbeta and 13 Jbeta primers. Clones were read by immunoSEQ multiplex PCR, and TCRdb kept only the in-frame ones, dropping some. This sample yields some 150,000 clones, of which 82% are seen a single time; about 3.4% belongs to the top ten. Material: PBMCs. The sequence was obtained from a man between 18 and 29 years old in good health and CMV-seropositive.

The CDR3 reads CASSLAGTTSDEQFF. The DNA for the CDR3 is TGTGCCAGCAGTTTAGCCGGGACTACCTCAGATGAGCAGTTCTTC. The chain carries TRBV27 and TRBJ2-1, with 7 nucleotides matching TRBD2. The junction had 9 bases not matched to a gene; V was cut back by 2 bases and J by 8 bases. Germline values: CDR1 MNHEY, CDR2 SMNVEV (reference sequence). This CDR3 region has 15 residues.